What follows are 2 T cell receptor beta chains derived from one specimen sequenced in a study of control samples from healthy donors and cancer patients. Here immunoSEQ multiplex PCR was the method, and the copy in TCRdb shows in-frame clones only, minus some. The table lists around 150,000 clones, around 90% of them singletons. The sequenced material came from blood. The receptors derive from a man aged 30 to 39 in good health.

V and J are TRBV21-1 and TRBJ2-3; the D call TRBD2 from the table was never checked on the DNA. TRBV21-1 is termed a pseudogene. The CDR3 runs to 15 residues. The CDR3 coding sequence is TGTGCCAGCAGCAATCCCGGAAGTCGGGCAGATACGCAGTATTTT. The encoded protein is CASSNPGSRADTQYF.

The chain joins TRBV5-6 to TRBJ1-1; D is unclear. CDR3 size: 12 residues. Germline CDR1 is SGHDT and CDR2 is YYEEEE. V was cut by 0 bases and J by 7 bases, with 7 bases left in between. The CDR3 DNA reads TGTGCCAGCAGCTTGGGGGTACTTGAAGCTTTCTTT. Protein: CASSLGVLEAFF.